A selection of T cell receptor beta chains follows, all from one sample in a study of shared clonotypes between healthy human individuals. The method was immunoSEQ multiplex PCR; TCRdb's version includes in-frame clones alone and lacks a portion of them. The sample consists of under 700,000 clones, about 95% of them appearing once. Sequencing used naive CD8+ T cells sorted from blood. Receptor source: a woman aged 25 to 39 in good health. Both conserved end residues are part of each CDR3. Fields, in order: CDR3 DNA, CDR3 protein, CDR3 length, J gene, clone size, D gene, V gene. D genes are given only for firm matches. Some rows have no size entry. The others give once, few or many, or a class for an expanded clone.

DNA: TGCGCCAGCAGCTTTGGGGGGACTGAAGCTTTCTTT; CDR3: CASSFGGTEAFF; length: 12; J: TRBJ1-1; size: once; D: .; V: TRBV5-1
DNA: TGTGCCAGCAGCGTAGCTACAGACAACACTGAAGCTTTCTTT; CDR3: CASSVATDNTEAFF; length: 14; J: TRBJ1-1; size: few; D: .; V: TRBV9
DNA: TGTGCCAGTAGTAGGTGGGAGCGGAGGGGAGATACGCAGTATTTT; CDR3: CASSRWERRGDTQYF; length: 15; J: TRBJ2-3; size: .; D: .; V: TRBV19
DNA: TGTGCCAGCAGCCTGGGGTTGGGTGGCTATGTCCATACGGATACGCAGTATTTT; CDR3: CASSLGLGGYVHTDTQYF; length: 18; J: TRBJ2-3; size: .; D: .; V: TRBV5-4
DNA: TGTGCCAGCAGGACGGAGGGTGAAGCTTTCTTT; CDR3: CASRTEGEAFF; length: 11; J: TRBJ1-1; size: .; D: .; V: TRBV11-1
DNA: TGTGCCAGCAGTTTATCTGGCAATCAGCCCCAGCATTTT; CDR3: CASSLSGNQPQHF; length: 13; J: TRBJ1-5; size: .; D: .; V: TRBV28
DNA: TGCAGCGGTTCCGGGACAGACGTCTACAATGAGCAGTTCTTC; CDR3: CSGSGTDVYNEQFF; length: 14; J: TRBJ2-1; size: .; D: TRBD1; V: TRBV29-1
DNA: TGTGCCAGCAGTTACGATGGGACAATCTACGAGCAGTACTTC; CDR3: CASSYDGTIYEQYF; length: 14; J: TRBJ2-7; size: .; D: .; V: TRBV6-5
DNA: TGCGCCAGCAGCTCCTCAGGGGAGGTTGGGGAAAAACTGTTTTTT; CDR3: CASSSSGEVGEKLFF; length: 15; J: TRBJ1-4; size: .; D: .; V: TRBV5-1
DNA: TGCAGCGTTGTTGGACAGCCTATGAACACTGAAGCTTTCTTT; CDR3: CSVVGQPMNTEAFF; length: 14; J: TRBJ1-1; size: .; D: .; V: TRBV29-1
DNA: TGTGCCACCAGCAGAGATTTGTCTAGCGGGAGGGCAGATACGCAGTATTTT; CDR3: CATSRDLSSGRADTQYF; length: 17; J: TRBJ2-3; size: .; D: TRBD2; V: TRBV15
DNA: TGTGCCAGCAGTTTATCAGTTGGCGTTATCTACGAGCAGTACTTC; CDR3: CASSLSVGVIYEQYF; length: 15; J: TRBJ2-7; size: .; D: .; V: TRBV28
DNA: TGTGCCAGCAGCCCAGGACAGACCTACGAGCAGTACTTC; CDR3: CASSPGQTYEQYF; length: 13; J: TRBJ2-7; size: .; D: .; V: TRBV7-9
DNA: TGTGCCAGCAGTGCCTGGCAAGAGACCCAGTACTTC; CDR3: CASSAWQETQYF; length: 12; J: TRBJ2-5; size: once; D: .; V: TRBV6-1
DNA: TGTGCCTGGTCAGGGGTTATCACTGAAGCTTTCTTT; CDR3: CAWSGVITEAFF; length: 12; J: TRBJ1-1; size: .; D: .; V: TRBV2
DNA: TGTGCCAGCAAGGAAGGGACAGGAGCTGCCTACAATGAGCAGTTCTTC; CDR3: CASKEGTGAAYNEQFF; length: 16; J: TRBJ2-1; size: .; D: TRBD1; V: TRBV5-4
DNA: TGTGCCAGCAGCCTTTCCAGCGGGGAAAGCTCCTACGAGCAGTACTTC; CDR3: CASSLSSGESSYEQYF; length: 16; J: TRBJ2-7; size: once; D: TRBD2; V: TRBV7-8
DNA: TGTGCCAGCACCGGGAGGACAGATACGCAGTATTTT; CDR3: CASTGRTDTQYF; length: 12; J: TRBJ2-3; size: .; D: TRBD2; V: TRBV28
DNA: TGTGCCAGCAGACGACTAGCGGGGAACAATGAGCAGTTCTTC; CDR3: CASRRLAGNNEQFF; length: 14; J: TRBJ2-1; size: .; D: TRBD2; V: TRBV28
DNA: TGTGCCAGCAGACAAGACCCTTCTCTAGGGAGCAATCAGCCCCAGCATTTT; CDR3: CASRQDPSLGSNQPQHF; length: 17; J: TRBJ1-5; size: .; D: .; V: TRBV2
DNA: TGTGCCAGCAGTTTTCTAGCGGGAGGGGACGAGCAGTACTTC; CDR3: CASSFLAGGDEQYF; length: 14; J: TRBJ2-7; size: .; D: TRBD2; V: TRBV27
DNA: TGTGCCACCAGCAGAGACGGCGCTAGCGGGGTCTACAATGAGCAGTTCTTC; CDR3: CATSRDGASGVYNEQFF; length: 17; J: TRBJ2-1; size: .; D: TRBD2; V: TRBV15
DNA: TGTGCCAGCAGCGAGGGACAGGGCTCCTACGAGCAGTACTTC; CDR3: CASSEGQGSYEQYF; length: 14; J: TRBJ2-7; size: .; D: TRBD1; V: TRBV9